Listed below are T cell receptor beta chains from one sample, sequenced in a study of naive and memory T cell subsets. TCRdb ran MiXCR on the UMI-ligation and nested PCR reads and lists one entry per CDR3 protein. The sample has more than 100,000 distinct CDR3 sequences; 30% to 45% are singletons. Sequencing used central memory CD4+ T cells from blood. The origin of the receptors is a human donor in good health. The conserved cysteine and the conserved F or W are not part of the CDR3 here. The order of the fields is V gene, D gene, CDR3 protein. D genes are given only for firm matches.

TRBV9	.	ASSVTQDTSYEQY
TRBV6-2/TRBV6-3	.	ASSYSTLSSSYNEQF
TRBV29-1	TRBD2	SGLASFNEQF
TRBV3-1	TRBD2	ASSTRTSSWNEQF
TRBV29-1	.	SVSFGPGTEAF
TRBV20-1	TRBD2	SARLAGGLSGELF
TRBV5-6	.	ASSFAGQLSYNEQF
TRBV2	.	ASRDSSVNTGELF
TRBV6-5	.	ASSNYLGWDYGYT
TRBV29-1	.	SVGLGNTDEQY
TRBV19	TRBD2	ASSVTSRETQY
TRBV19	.	ASSIQGGQPQH
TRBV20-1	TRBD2	SARDWGLAGETQY
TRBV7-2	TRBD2	ASSLLAGAGVFYEQY
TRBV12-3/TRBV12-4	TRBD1	ASSLGQVKAF
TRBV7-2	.	ASSSTNKETQY
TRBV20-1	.	SASRSNEQF
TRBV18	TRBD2	ASSLGGTAYEQY
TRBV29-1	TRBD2	SGTNLAAYNEQF
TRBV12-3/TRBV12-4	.	ASSFRVANDNEQF
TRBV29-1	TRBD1	SVTQGVGGEQY
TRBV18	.	ASSPSTGLNTEAF
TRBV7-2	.	ASSYPREKLF
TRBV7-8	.	ASSLEGGRNQPQH
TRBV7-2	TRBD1	ASSLHRGGTEAF
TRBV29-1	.	SVGDTEAF
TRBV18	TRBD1	ASSPGTADRGPY
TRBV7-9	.	ASSPLRDEQY
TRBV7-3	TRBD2	ASSLKVAGGGEQF
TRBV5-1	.	ASSLYAYNEQF
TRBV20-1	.	SARDQRGSSSYNSPLH
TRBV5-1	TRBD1	ASSRNTGTGLSYEQY
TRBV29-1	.	SVEKQGTRETQY
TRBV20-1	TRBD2	SASTTSGSHEQY
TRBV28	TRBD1	ASSYTTGGNSPLH
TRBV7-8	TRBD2	ASSLREGRGDTQY